The T cell receptor beta chain under discussion was sequenced for a study of metastatic and nonmetastatic thyroid tumors. For the study at large: Repertoire comparisons spanned blood and tumor or nodule tissue from malignant and benign thyroid patients.

Study-wide findings and caveats: According to reports, the diversity of TCR beta was significantly higher in malignant thyroid tumors than in benign nodules, and this held in both blood and tumor samples.

Per the original data handling: In papillary thyroid cancer, a distant-metastasis classifier was built using CDR3 differences across clinicopathological groups. TCRdb re-analyzed the PCR reads through MiXCR. For this entry, the V and J calls and clone size follow TCRdb and not the study's own pipeline. The sample lists 30,000 to 35,000 clones; approximately 31% were seen once. Every patient underwent thyroid surgery untreated. As to this clone: No antigen is known for it.

V gave up 8 bases and J gave up 7 bases, with 12 bases separating them. CDR1 is KGHSH, CDR2 LQKENI, per germline. The CDR3 spans 11 residues. Sequenced sample: blood. V and J are TRBV18 and TRBJ2-7, with a weak D call TRBD1 (6 bases). The TCR originated in a female donor with papillary thyroid cancer or a benign thyroid nodule (not recorded which). Some clones in this sample may be carry-over from other donors' samples. The CDR3 here is CASQDSTEQYF. The DNA for the CDR3 is TGTGCCAGCCAGGACAGTACTGAGCAGTACTTC.